The rows below give T cell receptor beta chains drawn from one sample of a study of cytomegalovirus exposure and HLA in healthy donors. The data were produced by immunoSEQ multiplex PCR, yet TCRdb's version contains in-frame clones alone and is incomplete. The sample carries 200,000 to 250,000 clones, about 80% recorded once. Sequences were obtained from PBMCs. The receptors derive from a woman aged 40 to 50 in good health and CMV-seropositive. Both conserved end residues are part of each CDR3. D genes are given only for firm matches. Expanded clones are given a class, and other clones once, few, many or no size at all.

abundance: NA
j_gene: TRBJ2-7
v_gene: TRBV14
d_gene: NA
CDR3aa: CASSQDQGYEQYF
CDR3nt: TGTGCCAGCAGCCAAGATCAGGGCTACGAGCAGTACTTC

abundance: NA
j_gene: TRBJ2-3
v_gene: TRBV9
d_gene: TRBD2
CDR3aa: CASSPTSGSTDTQYF
CDR3nt: TGTGCCAGCAGCCCAACTAGCGGGAGCACAGATACGCAGTATTTT

abundance: NA
j_gene: TRBJ1-6
v_gene: TRBV5-1
d_gene: NA
CDR3aa: CASSFRDTSYNSPLHF
CDR3nt: TGCGCCAGCAGCTTCCGGGACACCTCCTATAATTCACCCCTCCACTTT

abundance: NA
j_gene: TRBJ1-1
v_gene: TRBV9
d_gene: TRBD1
CDR3aa: CASSTKGGQASPKNTEAFF
CDR3nt: TGTGCCAGCAGCACCAAGGGTGGACAGGCCTCACCCAAGAACACTGAAGCTTTCTTT

abundance: NA
j_gene: TRBJ2-7
v_gene: TRBV7-2
d_gene: NA
CDR3aa: CASSSISYEQYF
CDR3nt: TGTGCCAGCAGCTCTATATCCTACGAGCAGTACTTC

abundance: once
j_gene: TRBJ2-5
v_gene: TRBV19
d_gene: TRBD1
CDR3aa: CASRSRGQETQYF
CDR3nt: TGTGCCAGTAGAAGCAGGGGGCAAGAGACCCAGTACTTC

abundance: NA
j_gene: TRBJ2-1
v_gene: TRBV29-1
d_gene: NA
CDR3aa: CSARDFRYNEQFF
CDR3nt: TGCAGCGCCAGGGATTTTCGCTACAATGAGCAGTTCTTC

abundance: few
j_gene: TRBJ2-1
v_gene: TRBV21-1
d_gene: NA
CDR3aa: CASSNSQLDTYNEQFF
CDR3nt: TGTGCCAGCAGCAATTCCCAGTTGGACACTTACAATGAGCAGTTCTTC

abundance: NA
j_gene: TRBJ1-2
v_gene: TRBV6-5
d_gene: TRBD1
CDR3aa: CASSYGTATYGYTF
CDR3nt: TGTGCCAGCAGTTACGGGACAGCTACTTATGGCTACACCTTC

abundance: once
j_gene: TRBJ2-1
v_gene: TRBV9
d_gene: TRBD2
CDR3aa: CASSVASGGPNEQFF
CDR3nt: TGTGCCAGCAGCGTAGCTAGCGGGGGGCCCAATGAGCAGTTCTTC

abundance: NA
j_gene: TRBJ2-7
v_gene: TRBV7-3
d_gene: NA
CDR3aa: CASSLKSGMLREQYF
CDR3nt: TGTGCCAGCAGCTTAAAGTCAGGGATGCTGCGGGAGCAGTACTTC

abundance: NA
j_gene: TRBJ2-1
v_gene: TRBV14
d_gene: TRBD1
CDR3aa: CASSQEGQGYNEQFF
CDR3nt: TGTGCCAGCAGCCAAGAGGGACAGGGGTACAATGAGCAGTTCTTC

abundance: NA
j_gene: TRBJ2-2
v_gene: TRBV5-1
d_gene: NA
CDR3aa: CASSPGQIRTGELFF
CDR3nt: TGCGCCAGCAGCCCCGGACAGATACGCACCGGGGAGCTGTTTTTT

abundance: NA
j_gene: TRBJ1-6
v_gene: TRBV6-5
d_gene: NA
CDR3aa: CASRLDSLLNSPLHF
CDR3nt: TGTGCCAGCAGGCTGGACAGCCTCCTTAATTCACCCCTCCACTTT

abundance: NA
j_gene: TRBJ1-4
v_gene: TRBV29-1
d_gene: NA
CDR3aa: CSVRLDNEKLFF
CDR3nt: TGCAGCGTTAGACTGGATAATGAAAAACTGTTTTTT

abundance: NA
j_gene: TRBJ2-1
v_gene: TRBV11-2
d_gene: NA
CDR3aa: CASSFIRRSYNEQFF
CDR3nt: TGTGCCAGCAGCTTTATTCGCCGGTCATACAATGAGCAGTTCTTC

abundance: NA
j_gene: TRBJ1-1
v_gene: TRBV5-6
d_gene: NA
CDR3aa: CASSLDKGGRNTEAFF
CDR3nt: TGTGCCAGCAGCTTGGATAAGGGAGGCAGAAACACTGAAGCTTTCTTT

abundance: NA
j_gene: TRBJ1-5
v_gene: TRBV6-5
d_gene: TRBD1
CDR3aa: CASSLDRDNQPQHF
CDR3nt: TGTGCCAGCAGTCTCGACAGGGACAATCAGCCCCAGCATTTT

abundance: NA
j_gene: TRBJ2-7
v_gene: TRBV6-1
d_gene: TRBD1
CDR3aa: CASIPGTGTYEQYF
CDR3nt: TGTGCCAGCATTCCTGGGACAGGAACCTACGAGCAGTACTTC

abundance: NA
j_gene: TRBJ1-2
v_gene: TRBV5-4
d_gene: NA
CDR3aa: CASSSGPTTAYGYTF
CDR3nt: TGTGCCAGCAGCTCAGGGCCAACCACGGCCTATGGCTACACCTTC

abundance: NA
j_gene: TRBJ2-3
v_gene: TRBV4-2
d_gene: NA
CDR3aa: CASSQRTQGLDTQYF
CDR3nt: TGTGCCAGCAGCCAACGTACCCAGGGTCTGGATACGCAGTATTTT

abundance: NA
j_gene: TRBJ1-2
v_gene: TRBV7-9
d_gene: TRBD1
CDR3aa: CASSLGGQAANYGYTF
CDR3nt: TGTGCCAGCAGCTTAGGCGGACAGGCAGCTAACTATGGCTACACCTTC

abundance: NA
j_gene: TRBJ2-2
v_gene: TRBV28
d_gene: NA
CDR3aa: CASSYRQYTGELFF
CDR3nt: TGTGCCAGCAGCTACAGACAGTACACCGGGGAGCTGTTTTTT

abundance: NA
j_gene: TRBJ2-5
v_gene: TRBV2
d_gene: TRBD2
CDR3aa: CASSEGSGGAGETQYF
CDR3nt: TGTGCCAGCAGTGAAGGGAGCGGGGGGGCCGGGGAGACCCAGTACTTC

abundance: few
j_gene: TRBJ1-2
v_gene: TRBV7-9
d_gene: NA
CDR3aa: CSSSLGGGYGYTF
CDR3nt: TGTTCCAGCAGCCTTGGGGGGGGCTATGGCTACACCTTC

abundance: NA
j_gene: TRBJ2-7
v_gene: TRBV19
d_gene: TRBD1
CDR3aa: CASSSTGFLFEQYF
CDR3nt: TGTGCCAGTAGTTCGACAGGGTTTCTGTTCGAGCAGTACTTC

abundance: NA
j_gene: TRBJ2-7
v_gene: TRBV11-3
d_gene: TRBD1
CDR3aa: CASSYGTGGYEQYF
CDR3nt: TGTGCCAGCAGCTATGGGACAGGGGGCTACGAGCAGTACTTC

abundance: NA
j_gene: TRBJ1-2
v_gene: TRBV28
d_gene: NA
CDR3aa: CASRVVKHGYTF
CDR3nt: TGTGCCAGCAGGGTCGTTAAGCATGGCTACACCTTC

abundance: NA
j_gene: TRBJ2-2
v_gene: TRBV9
d_gene: TRBD2
CDR3aa: CASSPLRGATGELFF
CDR3nt: TGTGCCAGCAGCCCCCTGCGGGGGGCCACCGGGGAGCTGTTTTTT

abundance: NA
j_gene: TRBJ2-7
v_gene: TRBV27
d_gene: TRBD1
CDR3aa: CASSADREREQYF
CDR3nt: TGTGCCAGCAGTGCGGACAGGGAGAGGGAGCAGTACTTC

abundance: few
j_gene: TRBJ2-7
v_gene: TRBV5-3
d_gene: NA
CDR3aa: CARSVRGEQYF
CDR3nt: TGTGCCAGAAGCGTCCGGGGCGAGCAGTACTTC

abundance: NA
j_gene: TRBJ1-2
v_gene: TRBV4-3
d_gene: NA
CDR3aa: CASSQVPGRNYGYTF
CDR3nt: TGCGCCAGCAGCCAAGTACCCGGTCGTAACTATGGCTACACCTTC

abundance: NA
j_gene: TRBJ2-7
v_gene: TRBV6-9
d_gene: TRBD1
CDR3aa: CASSNRGINEQYF
CDR3nt: TGTGCCAGCAGCAACAGGGGGATCAACGAGCAGTACTTC

abundance: NA
j_gene: TRBJ1-1
v_gene: TRBV25-1
d_gene: TRBD1
CDR3aa: CASISDRGNPEAFF
CDR3nt: TGTGCCAGCATATCCGACAGGGGGAACCCTGAAGCTTTCTTT

abundance: once
j_gene: TRBJ1-4
v_gene: TRBV18
d_gene: TRBD1
CDR3aa: CASSPRQGSEKLFF
CDR3nt: TGTGCCAGCTCACCACGACAGGGGAGCGAAAAACTGTTTTTT

abundance: NA
j_gene: TRBJ2-2
v_gene: TRBV7-7
d_gene: TRBD2
CDR3aa: CASSVSGGTGELFF
CDR3nt: TGTGCCAGCAGCGTTAGCGGGGGAACCGGGGAGCTGTTTTTT

abundance: NA
j_gene: TRBJ1-1
v_gene: TRBV29-1
d_gene: TRBD1
CDR3aa: CSVTGDRGTEAFF
CDR3nt: TGCAGCGTTACAGGGGATCGGGGCACTGAAGCTTTCTTT

abundance: NA
j_gene: TRBJ2-7
v_gene: TRBV6-1
d_gene: NA
CDR3aa: CASSEDVWSAASSEQYF
CDR3nt: TGTGCCAGCAGTGAAGACGTATGGTCAGCGGCCTCTTCCGAGCAGTACTTC

abundance: NA
j_gene: TRBJ1-5
v_gene: TRBV11-2
d_gene: TRBD1
CDR3aa: CASSLSIGTGDQPQHF
CDR3nt: TGTGCCAGCAGCTTATCGATCGGGACAGGGGATCAGCCCCAGCATTTT

abundance: once
j_gene: TRBJ1-6
v_gene: TRBV4-3
d_gene: NA
CDR3aa: CASSQDSGQGDSPLHF
CDR3nt: TGCGCCAGCAGCCAAGACTCCGGCCAGGGTGATTCACCCCTCCACTTT

abundance: NA
j_gene: TRBJ1-2
v_gene: TRBV5-1
d_gene: TRBD1
CDR3aa: CASNPGQGIYGYTF
CDR3nt: TGCGCCAGCAACCCCGGACAGGGAATCTATGGCTACACCTTC

abundance: NA
j_gene: TRBJ2-5
v_gene: TRBV7-2
d_gene: TRBD2
CDR3aa: CASSLRPGGPETQYF
CDR3nt: TGTGCCAGCAGCTTAAGGCCGGGAGGGCCAGAGACCCAGTACTTC

abundance: NA
j_gene: TRBJ2-7
v_gene: TRBV10-1
d_gene: TRBD2
CDR3aa: CASSSSGTYEQYF
CDR3nt: TGCGCCAGCTCGTCTAGCGGAACCTACGAGCAGTACTTC

abundance: NA
j_gene: TRBJ1-2
v_gene: TRBV6-6
d_gene: NA
CDR3aa: CASSYGGGLGYTF
CDR3nt: TGTGCCAGCAGTTACGGGGGGGGCCTTGGCTACACCTTC

abundance: NA
j_gene: TRBJ1-1
v_gene: TRBV9
d_gene: NA
CDR3aa: CASSAAGTGSRTEAFF
CDR3nt: TGTGCCAGCAGCGCAGCCGGGACTGGATCTCGGACTGAAGCTTTCTTT

abundance: NA
j_gene: TRBJ1-1
v_gene: TRBV5-5
d_gene: TRBD1
CDR3aa: CASSLEPGDRMNTEAFF
CDR3nt: TGTGCCAGCAGCTTGGAGCCAGGGGACAGGATGAACACTGAAGCTTTCTTT

abundance: NA
j_gene: TRBJ1-4
v_gene: TRBV29-1
d_gene: TRBD1
CDR3aa: CSVEGRTGGQTNEKLFF
CDR3nt: TGCAGCGTTGAAGGCCGGACAGGGGGTCAAACTAATGAAAAACTGTTTTTT

abundance: NA
j_gene: TRBJ1-4
v_gene: TRBV7-9
d_gene: TRBD1
CDR3aa: CASSWPGTGYEKLFF
CDR3nt: TGTGCCAGCAGCTGGCCCGGGACAGGGTATGAAAAACTGTTTTTT

abundance: NA
j_gene: TRBJ1-4
v_gene: TRBV18
d_gene: NA
CDR3aa: CASSLPRGAATNEKLFF
CDR3nt: TGTGCCAGCTCACTACCTCGGGGGGCAGCAACTAATGAAAAACTGTTTTTT

abundance: NA
j_gene: TRBJ2-3
v_gene: TRBV7-9
d_gene: TRBD1
CDR3aa: CASSSDRDGSDTQYF
CDR3nt: TGTGCCAGCAGTTCAGACAGGGATGGCTCAGATACGCAGTATTTT

abundance: NA
j_gene: TRBJ2-1
v_gene: TRBV9
d_gene: NA
CDR3aa: CASSLRTLPSYNEQFF
CDR3nt: TGTGCCAGCAGCCTACGGACTCTTCCCTCCTACAATGAGCAGTTCTTC

abundance: once
j_gene: TRBJ1-1
v_gene: TRBV6-4
d_gene: TRBD1
CDR3aa: CASSRTGDSTEAFF
CDR3nt: TGTGCCAGCAGTAGGACAGGGGACTCCACTGAAGCTTTCTTT

abundance: NA
j_gene: TRBJ1-2
v_gene: TRBV7-2
d_gene: TRBD1
CDR3aa: CASSETGRRPYGYTF
CDR3nt: TGTGCCAGCAGCGAGACAGGGCGACGGCCGTATGGCTACACCTTC

abundance: NA
j_gene: TRBJ2-1
v_gene: TRBV9
d_gene: TRBD2
CDR3aa: CASSVVSGRLHNEQFF
CDR3nt: TGTGCCAGCAGCGTAGTTAGCGGGAGGCTCCACAATGAGCAGTTCTTC

abundance: NA
j_gene: TRBJ2-1
v_gene: TRBV29-1
d_gene: TRBD2
CDR3aa: CSVEGPGGYNEQFF
CDR3nt: TGCAGCGTTGAAGGCCCGGGGGGGTACAATGAGCAGTTCTTC

abundance: NA
j_gene: TRBJ1-1
v_gene: TRBV7-3
d_gene: NA
CDR3aa: CASSPQGGEAFF
CDR3nt: TGTGCCAGCAGCCCCCAAGGGGGTGAAGCTTTCTTT

abundance: NA
j_gene: TRBJ1-1
v_gene: TRBV30
d_gene: TRBD1
CDR3aa: CAFSTGEAEAFF
CDR3nt: TGTGCCTTTTCCACAGGGGAGGCTGAAGCTTTCTTT

abundance: NA
j_gene: TRBJ2-7
v_gene: TRBV5-1
d_gene: NA
CDR3aa: CASSYSGEGRYEQYF
CDR3nt: TGCGCCAGCAGCTATTCGGGAGAAGGGCGCTACGAGCAGTACTTC

abundance: NA
j_gene: TRBJ1-1
v_gene: TRBV6-5
d_gene: NA
CDR3aa: CASSPTLNTEAFF
CDR3nt: TGTGCCAGCAGCCCGACTTTGAACACTGAAGCTTTCTTT